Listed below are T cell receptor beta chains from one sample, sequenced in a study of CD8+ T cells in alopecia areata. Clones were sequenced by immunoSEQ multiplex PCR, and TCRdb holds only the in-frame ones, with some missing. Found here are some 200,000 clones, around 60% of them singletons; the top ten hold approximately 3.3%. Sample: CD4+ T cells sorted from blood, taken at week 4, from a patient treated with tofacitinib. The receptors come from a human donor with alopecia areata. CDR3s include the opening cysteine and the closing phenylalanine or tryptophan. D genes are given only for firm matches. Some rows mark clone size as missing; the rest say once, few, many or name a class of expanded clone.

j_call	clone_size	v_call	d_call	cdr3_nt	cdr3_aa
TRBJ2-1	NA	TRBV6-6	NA	TGTGCCAGCAGTCCTAATAGGGGTGAAACCTACAATGAGCAGTTCTTC	CASSPNRGETYNEQFF
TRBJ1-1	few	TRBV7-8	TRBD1	TGTGCCAGCAGCGCCAGGGGACAGGCGAACACTGAAGCTTTCTTT	CASSARGQANTEAFF
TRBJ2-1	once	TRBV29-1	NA	TGCAGCGTTGAAGACGGAAGGGATGATGAGCAGTTCTTC	CSVEDGRDDEQFF
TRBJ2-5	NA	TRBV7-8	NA	TGTGCCAGCAGCTTATACCAAGAGACCCAGTACTTC	CASSLYQETQYF
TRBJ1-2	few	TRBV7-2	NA	TGTGCCAGCAGCTTAGGGGGGAGTCAGAATGGCTACACCTTC	CASSLGGSQNGYTF
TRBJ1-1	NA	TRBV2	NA	TGTGCCAGCCGAGGGGCGTTGGACACTGAAGCTTTCTTT	CASRGALDTEAFF
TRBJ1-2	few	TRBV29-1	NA	TGCAGCGTTGGTAATTCGGGGTTGGATGGCTACACCTTC	CSVGNSGLDGYTF
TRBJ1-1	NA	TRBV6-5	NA	TGTGCCAGCACTCGATCCGGGGCCACTGAAGCTTTCTTT	CASTRSGATEAFF
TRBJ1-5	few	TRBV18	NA	TGTGCCAGCTCACCAGAGGGTATTGGCAATCAGCCCCAGCATTTT	CASSPEGIGNQPQHF
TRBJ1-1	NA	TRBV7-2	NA	TGTGCCAGCAGCTTAACAAACACAGCGAACACTGAAGCTTTCTTT	CASSLTNTANTEAFF
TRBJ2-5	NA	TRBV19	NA	TGTGCCAGTAGTCCTGGGGGCGGTTCACCGGCCCAGTACTTC	CASSPGGGSPAQYF
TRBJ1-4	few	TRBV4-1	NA	TGCGCCAGCAGCCGACAACCCTCCCGCGACGAAAAACTGTTTTTT	CASSRQPSRDEKLFF
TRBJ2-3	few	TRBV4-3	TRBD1	TGCGCCAGCAGCCAAGAAGGGGACAGTAAAGGGACAGATACGCAGTATTTT	CASSQEGDSKGTDTQYF
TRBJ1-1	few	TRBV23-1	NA	TGCGCCAGCAAGGGTAGGGGCAAACGCTCTGAAGCTTTCTTT	CASKGRGKRSEAFF
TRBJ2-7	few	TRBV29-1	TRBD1	TGCAGCGGCACAGGGGAAACCTACGAGCAGTACTTC	CSGTGETYEQYF
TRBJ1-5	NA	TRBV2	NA	TGTGCCAGCAGTGAAAGGCTGGGAGGTAGCAATCAGCCCCAGCATTTT	CASSERLGGSNQPQHF
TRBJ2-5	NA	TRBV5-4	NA	TGTGCCAGCAGCGGGGGGAACCAAGAGACCCAGTACTTC	CASSGGNQETQYF
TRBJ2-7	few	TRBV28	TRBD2	TGTGCCAGCAGTTTCTGGGGACTAGTTAATCGCGAGCAGTACTTC	CASSFWGLVNREQYF
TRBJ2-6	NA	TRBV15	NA	TGTGCCACCAGCCCCCGAACTCCCAGGGGCTCTGGGGCCAACGTCCTGACTTTC	CATSPRTPRGSGANVLTF
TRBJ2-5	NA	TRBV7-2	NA	TGTGCCAGCAGCCGTTTGAGGGGCAGGGAAGAGACCCAGTACTTC	CASSRLRGREETQYF
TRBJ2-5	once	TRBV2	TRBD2	TGTGCCAGCAGTACGAGCGGGGGAGAGACCCAGTACTTC	CASSTSGGETQYF
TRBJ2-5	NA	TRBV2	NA	TGTGCCAGCCCTGGGGATCGAACGGAGACCCAGTACTTC	CASPGDRTETQYF
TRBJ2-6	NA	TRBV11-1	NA	TGTGCCAGCAGCTTAAGGGCTACTGGGGCCAACGTCCTGACTTTC	CASSLRATGANVLTF
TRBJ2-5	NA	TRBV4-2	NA	TGTGCCAGCAGCCAAGTTCTGACAGGAGACCAAGAGACCCAGTACTTC	CASSQVLTGDQETQYF
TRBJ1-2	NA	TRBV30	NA	TGTGCCTGGAGTGGATCCAGGGGACATGGCTACACCTTC	CAWSGSRGHGYTF
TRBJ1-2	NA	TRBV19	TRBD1	TGTGCCAGTACTCTACTCGGGACAGGGAACTATGGCTACACCTTC	CASTLLGTGNYGYTF
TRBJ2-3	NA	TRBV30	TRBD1	TGTGCCTGGAGTACCCGGACAGGTTTTACAGATACGCAGTATTTT	CAWSTRTGFTDTQYF
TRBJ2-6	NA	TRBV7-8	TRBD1	TGTGCCAGCAGCTTACCGAGGGACAGGCCCATACCCTCTGGGGCCAACGTCCTGACTTTC	CASSLPRDRPIPSGANVLTF
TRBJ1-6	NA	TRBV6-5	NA	TGTGCCAGCAGTTACTCGAGAGGGTTTAATTCACCCCTCCACTTT	CASSYSRGFNSPLHF
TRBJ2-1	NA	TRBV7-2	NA	TGTGCCAGCAGCGCCACAGGGTACAATGAGCAGTTCTTC	CASSATGYNEQFF
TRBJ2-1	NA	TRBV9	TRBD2	TGTGCCAGCAGCGTAGAGATAGCGGGGGTTTACAATGAGCAGTTCTTC	CASSVEIAGVYNEQFF
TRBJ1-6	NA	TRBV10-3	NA	TGTGCCATCAGTGACTCCGAGCAGATGGATTCACCCCTCCACTTT	CAISDSEQMDSPLHF
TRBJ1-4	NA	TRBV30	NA	TGTGCCTGGAGTAGAGATGGTGCGGAAAAACTGTTTTTT	CAWSRDGAEKLFF
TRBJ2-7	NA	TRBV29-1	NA	TGCAGCGTTGGGGCGGGTTCCTACGAGCAGTACTTC	CSVGAGSYEQYF
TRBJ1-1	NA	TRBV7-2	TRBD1	TGTGCCAGCAGCCCGGGACAGGGTTTGATCGCTGAAGCTTTCTTT	CASSPGQGLIAEAFF
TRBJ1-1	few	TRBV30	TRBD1	TGTGCCTGGAGACAGGGGAGCACTGAAGCTTTCTTT	CAWRQGSTEAFF
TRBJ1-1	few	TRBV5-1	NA	TGCGCCAGCAGCTGGACGGGACGGATGAACACTGAAGCTTTCTTT	CASSWTGRMNTEAFF
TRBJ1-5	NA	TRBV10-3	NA	TGTGCCATCAGTGAGTATGGCTTGGGTTCTCAGCCCCAGCATTTT	CAISEYGLGSQPQHF
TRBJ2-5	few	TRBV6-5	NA	TGTGCCAGCAGCGGCGGAGAGACCCAGTACTTC	CASSGGETQYF
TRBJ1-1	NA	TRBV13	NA	TGTGCCAGCAGACCAACATTGAACACTGAAGCTTTCTTT	CASRPTLNTEAFF
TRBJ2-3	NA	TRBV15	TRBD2	TGTGCCACCAGCAGAGATGCCCCGCTAGCGGGGTTCACAGATACGCAGTATTTT	CATSRDAPLAGFTDTQYF
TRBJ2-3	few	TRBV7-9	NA	TGTGCCAGCAGCTCCACACTAAGCACAGATACGCAGTATTTT	CASSSTLSTDTQYF